The source of this TCR beta chain is a study of metastatic and nonmetastatic thyroid tumors. Across the study: Comparison of repertoires was carried out across blood and tumor or nodule tissue from malignant and benign thyroid patients.

Notes on the study in general: TCR beta diversity was reportedly significantly higher in malignant thyroid tumors than benign nodules, in blood and tumor.

Treatment of any kind had been given to no patient before thyroid surgery. Concerning this clone itself: Antigen: not known.

Via MiXCR, TCRdb re-called the PCR reads. The table has about 18,000 clones, 34% seen once. The TCR originated in a male donor with papillary thyroid cancer or a benign thyroid nodule (not recorded which). Some clones in this sample may be carry-over from other donors' samples. The sequencing input was tumor tissue.

The CDR3 nucleotides read TGTGCCAGCAGCTTGACTAGCGGGGAAACCTACAATGAGCAGTTCTTC. This sequence encodes CASSLTSGETYNEQFF. The chain links TRBV11-1 to TRBJ2-1; 11 nucleotides line up with TRBD2. The CDR3 totals 16 residues. Germline V gene sequence: CDR1 SGHAT, CDR2 FQDESV (reference sequence). Unmatched junction bases numbered 3, after V lost 3 bases and J lost 2 bases.